The present TCR beta chain was sequenced within a study of cytomegalovirus exposure and HLA in healthy donors. Study outcomes and limitations: The CMV antigen specificity of a few CMV-associated chains was confirmed through in vitro analysis. Rarity marked most TCR sequences, yet some public TCRs occurred in many donors.

The ends were cut back, 4 bases at V and 2 bases at J, with 13 bases in the middle. The CDR3 is made up of 15 amino acids. The germline V gene has CDR1 LGHNA and CDR2 YSLEER. Repertoires were generated with immunoSEQ multiplex PCR, while TCRdb's copy carries only in-frame clones and drops some. Found here are 90,000 to 150,000 clones, more than 75% of them singletons; the top ten hold around 6%. In the case of this clone: Its specificity is not known.

The origin of this receptor is a woman younger than 35 in good health and CMV-seropositive. The sequenced material came from PBMCs. The chain uses TRBV4-3 and TRBJ2-3; tentatively, D is TRBD1 (6 bases). CDR3: CASSPRGISTDTQYF. CDR3 DNA: TGCGCCAGCAGCCCGAGGGGGATATCCACAGATACGCAGTATTTT.